What follows are 30 T cell receptor beta chains derived from one specimen sequenced in a study of blood T cell repertoires in COVID-19 (dated by TCRdb to 2020 to 2022). The library was obtained by the immunoSEQ multiplex PCR assay. TCRdb stores this immuneACCESS table with in-frame sequences only. Part of the clones is absent; in the studies checked, under half of the shortfall reflects unresolved V genes, and no reason is known for the rest. This sample holds about 400,000 clones; 70% to 90% were observed only once. The top ten clones comprise 1.4% to 1.5% of the sample. Material: peripheral blood. The receptors originated from a woman in her twenties or thirties with active or convalescent COVID-19.

V is TRBV6-5 and J is TRBJ1-1, with TRBD1 matching over 9 bases. Trimming cost V 6 bases and J 5 bases; bases outside gene matches: 10. This CDR3 spans 15 amino acids. CDR1 is MNHEY, CDR2 SVGAGI, per germline. The CDR3 reads CASSPLQGAGTEAFF. CDR3 coding DNA: TGTGCCAGCAGCCCACTACAGGGGGCAGGGACTGAAGCTTTCTTT.

The genes are TRBV5-1 and TRBJ2-7; TRBD1 matches 8 bases. The germline V gene has CDR1 SGHRS and CDR2 YFSETQ. CDR3 length equals 15 residues. After removal of 4 bases from V and 2 bases from J, the junction contained 8 bases not matched to a gene. This CDR3 is CASSTGQGGPYEQYF. In DNA form, the CDR3 reads TGCGCCAGCAGCACAGGACAGGGTGGGCCCTACGAGCAGTACTTC.

The chain carries TRBV5-8 and TRBJ2-7; the D is unclear. Between the trimmed V and J ends, which lost 4 bases and 4 bases, there was a span of 12 bases. CDR1 and CDR2 (germline): SGHTS, YDEGEE. This CDR3 has 13 residues. CDR3 in amino acids: CASSPARKYEQYF. The CDR3 DNA sequence: TGTGCCAGCAGCCCAGCGAGAAAATACGAGCAGTACTTC.

The gene calls are TRBV5-4 and TRBJ1-1; D remains unclear. The CDR3 consists of 15 residues. V lost 0 bases, J lost 0 bases, and 9 bases lay in between. Germline lookup yields CDR1 SGHNT and CDR2 YYREEE (reference sequence). CDR3 in DNA: TGTGCCAGCAGCTTGGCGGTGCAAATGAACACTGAAGCTTTCTTT. This gives the protein CASSLAVQMNTEAFF.

The chain recombines TRBV3-1 (or the pseudogene TRBV3-2) with TRBJ2-2; TRBD1 might be the D (5 bases). Trimming stripped 0 bases from V and 2 bases from J, with 10 bases between. The CDR3 loop spans 16 amino acids. The germline V gene has CDR1 LGHDT and CDR2 YNNKEL (reference sequence). For the CDR3, the DNA is TGTGCCAGCAGCCAAGATCAGGGAAGCAACACCGGGGAGCTGTTTTTT. Protein sequence: CASSQDQGSNTGELFF.

The chain links TRBV6-5 to TRBJ1-6, with 7 bases matching TRBD1. J lost 6 bases, V lost 8 bases, and 4 bases had no gene match. This CDR3 has 13 amino acids. Germline loops: CDR1 MNHEY, CDR2 SVGAGI. Written as DNA, the CDR3 is TGTGCCAGCTCCGGGACAGTTAATTCACCCCTCCACTTT. Amino acids: CASSGTVNSPLHF.

V gene TRBV29-1 combines with J gene TRBJ1-1, with D possibly being TRBD1 (5 bases). CDR1 and CDR2 (germline): SQVTM, ANQGSEA. The CDR3 has 12 residues. V was trimmed by 6 bases and J by 5 bases, leaving 13 bases between them. CDR3 sequence (DNA): TGCAGCGTCATATCCAGGGAAACTGAAGCTTTCTTT. Amino acids: CSVISRETEAFF.

The sample holds a few counts of this clone. The chain employs TRBV12-3 or TRBV12-4 and TRBJ1-1; 7 bases are a match to TRBD1. V trimming: 5 bases; J trimming: 5 bases; junction bases outside the gene matches: 5. CDR3 length: 13 residues. CDR3 nucleotides: TGTGCCAGCAGTAAGACAGGGAAAACTGAAGCTTTCTTT. Encoded protein: CASSKTGKTEAFF.

This clone has a single count. The CDR3 reads CSASGLGQGSGETQYF. As DNA, the CDR3 is TGCAGTGCTAGTGGCCTAGGACAGGGGTCGGGGGAGACCCAGTACTTC. V usage is TRBV20-1 and J usage is TRBJ2-5, with TRBD1 matching over 9 bases. V gave up 3 bases and J gave up 5 bases; unmatched junction bases: 13. Germline V CDR1 and CDR2: DFQATT, SNEGSKA (reference sequence). CDR3 length: 16 amino acids.

V is TRBV5-4 and J is TRBJ2-3, with 10 bases matching TRBD2. CDR1 and CDR2 from the germline V gene are SGHNT and YYREEE (reference sequence). The ends lost 4 bases at V and 3 bases at J; junction bases unmatched: 8. This CDR3 has 16 amino acids. The CDR3, as DNA: TGTGCCAGCAGCGCCCGAGCGGGGGGGCAAACAGATACGCAGTATTTT. Translated, it gives CASSARAGGQTDTQYF.

The chain combines TRBV6-5 with TRBJ2-1, with 9 positions matching TRBD1. This CDR3 comprises 14 residues. V was clipped by 6 bases and J by 4 bases; unmatched bases: 4. Germline CDR1 is MNHEY and CDR2 is SVGAGI. The CDR3 loop reads CASRFGQGYNEQFF. DNA of the CDR3: TGTGCCAGCAGGTTTGGACAGGGGTACAATGAGCAGTTCTTC.

The chain combines TRBV5-1 with TRBJ1-2; a weak D match, TRBD1 (6 bases). This CDR3 is built from 14 residues. Germline CDR1 reads SGHRS; CDR2 reads YFSETQ. Trimming removed 3 bases at V and 6 bases at J, with 15 bases between. The CDR3 here is CASSSGRGADGYTF. DNA for the CDR3: TGCGCCAGCAGCTCAGGCAGGGGAGCCGATGGCTACACCTTC.

This chain connects TRBV18 to TRBJ1-1, with D tentatively TRBD1 (6 bases). V lost 1 base and J lost 1, with 7 bases in between. The CDR3 is 14 residues long. Germline lookup yields CDR1 KGHSH and CDR2 LQKENI. The CDR3 loop is CASSPQGQNTEAFF. CDR3 in DNA: TGTGCCAGCTCACCACAGGGACAGAACACTGAAGCTTTCTTT. Supplemented by reference TRBV18 and TRBJ1-1, the full variable domain reads NAGVMQNPRHLVRRRGQEARLRCSPMKGHSHVYWYRQLPEEGLKFMVYLQKENIIDESGMPKERFSAEFPKEGPSILRIQQVVRGDSAAYFCASSPQGQNTEAFFGQGTRLTVV.

The rearrangement uses TRBV2 and TRBJ2-7; possible D gene TRBD2, 5 bases. CDR1 is SNHLY and CDR2 is FYNNEI in the germline V gene. The CDR3 runs to 14 residues. V was trimmed by 4 bases and J by 4 bases, leaving 14 bases between them. CDR3 DNA sequence: TGTGCCAGCAGTGGATTGGCGGGCGAATACGAGCAGTACTTC. Amino acids: CASSGLAGEYEQYF. The whole variable domain, remainder taken from reference TRBV2 and TRBJ2-7, is EPEVTQTPSHQVTQMGQEVILRCVPISNHLYFYWYRQILGQKVEFLVSFYNNEISEKSEIFDDQFSVERPDGSNFTLKIRSTKLEDSAMYFCASSGLAGEYEQYFGPGTRLTVT.

CDR3 protein: CASSSPGQGAGEQYF. DNA for the CDR3: TGTGCCAGCAGCTCCCCGGGACAGGGGGCCGGCGAGCAGTACTTC. The rearrangement joins TRBV7-6 to TRBJ2-7; 12 nucleotides match TRBD1. This CDR3 is 15 amino acids long. Germline V lookup: CDR1 SGHVS, CDR2 FNYEAQ. Germline trimming cut 4 bases from V and 6 bases from J; bases unmatched to any gene: 7.

The chain combines TRBV7-6 with TRBJ2-1; D not resolved. The germline gives CDR1 SGHVS, CDR2 FNYEAQ. The ends were cut back, 7 bases at V and 2 bases at J, with 15 bases in the middle. The CDR3 extends over 15 amino acids. This CDR3 reads CASKRAPTPYNEQFF. The CDR3 DNA sequence: TGTGCCAGCAAACGAGCCCCAACCCCCTACAATGAGCAGTTCTTC.

The V gene is TRBV28, the J gene TRBJ2-1, with D unresolved. The CDR3 has 16 residues. The germline CDR1 and CDR2 sequences are MDHEN and SYDVKM. Trimming removed 2 bases at V and 0 bases at J, with 11 bases between. The CDR3, as DNA: TGTGCCAGCAGTTTAAGTCGCATGAGCTCCTACAATGAGCAGTTCTTC. This sequence encodes CASSLSRMSSYNEQFF. Drawing the rest from reference TRBV28 and TRBJ2-1, the complete variable domain is DVKVTQSSRYLVKRTGEKVFLECVQDMDHENMFWYRQDPGLGLRLIYFSYDVKMKEKGDIPEGYSVSREKKERFSLILESASTNQTSMYLCASSLSRMSSYNEQFFGPGTRLTVL.

This chain links TRBV3-1 (or the pseudogene TRBV3-2) with TRBJ2-3; no definite D call. Trimming pared 3 bases from V and 5 bases from J, leaving 12 bases between. This CDR3 region has 14 residues. Germline CDR1 reads LGHDT; CDR2 reads YNNKEL (reference sequence). CDR3 sequence: CASSHRARGDTQYF. The CDR3 DNA is TGTGCCAGCAGCCACCGTGCCCGCGGAGATACGCAGTATTTT.

The rearrangement links TRBV14 to TRBJ1-1; 7 nucleotides match TRBD1. The CDR3 runs 18 residues. From germline, CDR1 is SGHDN and CDR2 FVKESK. V shed 0 bases, J shed 1 base, and the junction held 11 bases outside the gene matches. The CDR3 loop reads CASSQEEGSGGWNTEAFF. CDR3 in DNA: TGTGCCAGCAGCCAAGAAGAGGGGTCAGGGGGGTGGAACACTGAAGCTTTCTTT.

The chain is built from TRBV10-3 and TRBJ2-5; tentatively, D is TRBD1 (6 bases). The CDR3 spans 14 residues. Trimming pared 6 bases from V and 1 base from J, leaving 12 bases between. Germline V CDR1 and CDR2: ENHRY, SYGVKD. As DNA, the CDR3 is TGTGCCATCAGCGCATCAGGGGCCCAAGAGACCCAGTACTTC. Translating gives CAISASGAQETQYF.

In regard to this clone: Other DNA sequences in this specimen translate into the identical CDR3. V is TRBV6-1 and J is TRBJ1-1, with TRBD1 matching 7 bases. The length of the CDR3 is 15 residues. J was trimmed by 2 bases and V by 1 base; bases with no gene match: 4. Germline V gives CDR1 MNHNS, CDR2 SASEGT. The CDR3 region is CASSEVTGANTEAFF. Written as DNA, the CDR3 is TGTGCCAGCAGTGAAGTAACAGGGGCCAACACTGAAGCTTTCTTT.

The V call is TRBV15, the J call TRBJ2-4, with a tentative D call TRBD1 (6 bases). V lost 4 bases and J 4 bases, leaving 17 bases between the germline ends. CDR1 is LNHNV and CDR2 is YYDKDF in the germline V gene (reference sequence). The CDR3 sequence is 16 residues long. The DNA for the CDR3 is TGTGCCACCAGCACCCGGGCCCCAGGGGAAAAAAACATTCAGTACTTC. Its translation is CATSTRAPGEKNIQYF.

V usage is TRBV9 and J usage is TRBJ1-1; 8 bases fit TRBD1. V dropped 3 bases and J dropped 4; count of bases not matched to a gene: 14. The CDR3 sequence is 17 residues long. The germline gives CDR1 SGDLS, CDR2 YYNGEE. CDR3 protein: CASSARQGRAAFTEAFF. CDR3 nucleotides: TGTGCCAGCAGCGCTCGACAGGGGAGGGCCGCTTTCACTGAAGCTTTCTTT.

The chain is built from TRBV7-7 and TRBJ2-7, with a tentative D call TRBD1 (6 bases). The CDR3 has 14 residues. The V end lost 5 bases, the J end lost 2 bases, and 13 bases lay between the germline ends. CDR1 is SSHAT and CDR2 is FNYEAQ in the germline V gene (reference sequence). The CDR3 DNA follows: TGTGCCAGCAGCCCCCTGGACAGCCCCTACGAGCAGTACTTC. Translating gives CASSPLDSPYEQYF.

Note on this clone: The junction differs from germline at one of its ends, possibly a read error. Here the CDR3 reads CASSPPNSEAFF. CDR3 in DNA: TGTGCCAGCTCACCCCCTAACAGTGAAGCTTTCTTT. The chain carries TRBV18 and TRBJ1-1; D unclear. Germline V gene lookup returns CDR1 KGHSH and CDR2 LQKENI. CDR3 length: 12 residues.

This chain links TRBV4-1 with TRBJ1-2; D gene uncertain. Germline V CDR1 and CDR2: MGHRA, YSYEKL. The ends were cut back, 0 bases at V and 8 bases at J, with 10 bases in the middle. The CDR3 runs to 13 residues. CDR3 sequence (DNA): TGCGCCAGCAGCCAAGATAGTAAGTCGGGCTACACCTTC. Translated: CASSQDSKSGYTF.

This sequence joins TRBV5-1 and TRBJ1-2; 8 bases align to TRBD1. The CDR3 is made up of 13 amino acids. Germline V gives CDR1 SGHRS, CDR2 YFSETQ. Germline trimming cut 2 bases from V and 8 bases from J; bases unmatched to any gene: 5. The CDR3: CASSFQGAEGYTF. In DNA, the CDR3 is TGCGCCAGCAGCTTCCAGGGGGCCGAGGGCTACACCTTC.

This chain connects TRBV19 to TRBJ1-6; 7 bases map to TRBD1. V lost 3 bases to trimming and J lost 0 bases; unmatched junction nucleotides: 5. CDR3 length: 17 residues. Germline values: CDR1 LNHDA, CDR2 SQIVND (reference sequence). As DNA, the CDR3 is TGTGCCAGTAGTATCGGGACAGCAAGCTCCTATAATTCACCCCTCCACTTT. This gives the protein CASSIGTASSYNSPLHF.

V is TRBV15 and J is TRBJ2-5, with 9 bases fitting TRBD2. The CDR3 totals 16 residues. Germline V gene sequence: CDR1 LNHNV, CDR2 YYDKDF (reference sequence). The junction had 15 bases not matched to a gene; V was cut back by 8 bases and J by 5 bases. The chain's CDR3 is CATCELAGSQGETQYF. In DNA, the CDR3 is TGTGCCACCTGCGAGCTAGCGGGGTCGCAGGGGGAGACCCAGTACTTC.

The chain recombines TRBV7-2 with TRBJ1-1, with D maybe TRBD1 (5 bases). The CDR3 extends over 14 amino acids. From germline, CDR1 is SGHTA and CDR2 FQGNSA. With 1 base removed from V and 1 base from J, the gap between germline ends came to 7 bases. CDR3 loop: CASSLEGSNTEAFF. The CDR3 region has the DNA TGTGCCAGCAGCTTAGAGGGGTCGAACACTGAAGCTTTCTTT.